Each of the 20 T cell receptor beta chains below was sequenced from the same sample in a study of blood T cell repertoires in COVID-19. This table comes from immunoSEQ multiplex PCR, and its TCRdb copy is limited to in-frame clones, with some not included. This sample has approximately 350,000 clones, with more than 70% found just once. Specimen: peripheral blood. Receptor source: a woman aged 25 to 39 with COVID-19, enrolled during active disease.

The chain combines TRBV2 with TRBJ2-3; 8 positions agree with TRBD2. The CDR3 loop spans 16 amino acids. The germline CDR1 and CDR2 sequences are SNHLY and FYNNEI. Losses at the gene ends were 0 bases for V and 5 bases for J; bases not matched to a gene: 7. The CDR3 bases are TGTGCCAGCAGTGAAGCTTCGGGAGGGCCGGTAGATACGCAGTATTTT. It is translated as CASSEASGGPVDTQYF. Based on the CDR3 plus reference TRBV2 and TRBJ2-3, the full variable domain is EPEVTQTPSHQVTQMGQEVILRCVPISNHLYFYWYRQILGQKVEFLVSFYNNEISEKSEIFDDQFSVERPDGSNFTLKIRSTKLEDSAMYFCASSEASGGPVDTQYFGPGTRLTVL.

The genes are TRBV7-9 and TRBJ1-6; D may be TRBD1 (6 bases). This CDR3 region has 13 residues. V was trimmed by 4 bases and J by 9 bases, leaving 10 bases between them. Germline V gene lookup returns CDR1 SEHNR and CDR2 FQNEAQ (reference sequence). The CDR3 sequence is CASSSSGASPLHF. The CDR3 nucleotides are TGTGCCAGCAGCTCCTCAGGGGCTTCACCCCTCCACTTT.

The genes are TRBV27 and TRBJ1-5; 7 nucleotides align to TRBD1. The CDR3 has 13 residues. Germline V gene sequence: CDR1 MNHEY, CDR2 SMNVEV (reference sequence). With V trimmed by 6 bases and J by 7 bases, 6 bases remained unmatched. The CDR3 bases are TGTGCCAGCAGGGGCGACAGGGCCCAGCCCCAGCATTTT. Translation: CASRGDRAQPQHF.

V and J are TRBV5-1 and TRBJ2-2; D is perhaps TRBD1 (6 bases). Looked up from germline, CDR1 is SGHRS and CDR2 is YFSETQ. Trimming removed 5 bases from V and 6 bases from J, with 17 bases in between. The CDR3 runs to 15 residues. This CDR3 reads CASRQQGMVPGELFF. The CDR3 DNA reads TGCGCCAGCAGACAACAGGGTATGGTGCCCGGGGAGCTGTTTTTT.

The chain is built from TRBV18 and TRBJ2-1; 10 nucleotides agree with TRBD2. V shed 3 bases, J shed 4 bases, and the junction held 3 bases outside the gene matches. The CDR3 sequence is 15 residues long. CDR1 KGHSH and CDR2 LQKENI come from the germline V gene. DNA of the CDR3: TGTGCCAGCTCACCCGGACTAGCGGAATACAATGAGCAGTTCTTC. As protein: CASSPGLAEYNEQFF.

The chain has TRBV11-2 and TRBJ1-6; weak D call: TRBD1 (6 bases). Germline assignment: CDR1 SGHAT and CDR2 FQNNGV. V lost 5 bases to trimming and J lost 14 bases, with 13 bases between them. The CDR3 loop spans 12 amino acids. Written as DNA, the CDR3 is TGTGCCAGCAGCCCCCAACAGGGTACCCTCCACTTT. Translating it yields CASSPQQGTLHF.

This rearrangement joins TRBV19 to TRBJ2-2; D is perhaps TRBD2 (5 bases). Trimming cost V 4 bases and J 2 bases, with 11 bases left between them. The germline gives CDR1 LNHDA, CDR2 SQIVND (reference sequence). This CDR3 contains 15 residues. The CDR3 is CASSRIASNTGELFF. CDR3 nucleotides: TGTGCCAGTAGTAGGATAGCGTCAAACACCGGGGAGCTGTTTTTT. Full variable domain (remainder filled in from reference TRBV19 and TRBJ2-2): DGGITQSPKYLFRKEGQNVTLSCEQNLNHDAMYWYRQDPGQGLRLIYYSQIVNDFQKGDIAEGYSVSREKKESFPLTVTSAQKNPTAFYLCASSRIASNTGELFFGEGSRLTVL.

The rearrangement links TRBV7-2 to TRBJ1-4; 8 nucleotides match TRBD1. J was trimmed by 2 bases and V by 7 bases; bases with no gene match: 12. The CDR3 loop spans 17 amino acids. Germline lookup yields CDR1 SGHTA and CDR2 FQGNSA. CDR3 sequence (DNA): TGTGCCAGCACCTCCCGCACAGGGGGATTTACTAATGAAAAACTGTTTTTT. It is translated as CASTSRTGGFTNEKLFF.

The V call is TRBV15, the J call TRBJ1-2; the D is unclear. The CDR3 runs to 14 residues. Per the germline V gene, CDR1 is LNHNV and CDR2 is YYDKDF (reference sequence). Between the trimmed V and J ends, which lost 0 bases and 4 bases, there was a span of 9 bases. CDR3 DNA: TGTGCCACCAGCAGAGATCGTACCGGCTATGGCTACACCTTC. This encodes CATSRDRTGYGYTF.

The chain carries TRBV4-3 and TRBJ2-1; D unresolved. Trimming took off 3 bases at V and 8 bases at J, with 17 bases between the two ends. CDR1 and CDR2 from the germline V gene are LGHNA and YSLEER. CDR3 length equals 15 residues. The CDR3 loop reads CASSHVYSRSDEQFF. The CDR3 bases are TGCGCCAGCAGCCACGTGTATTCCCGTTCCGATGAGCAGTTCTTC.

The rearrangement joins TRBV6-4 to TRBJ2-3; 7 bases are a match to TRBD2. The CDR3 runs 14 residues. With V trimmed by 6 bases and J by 2 bases, 5 bases remained unmatched. CDR1 and CDR2 from the germline V gene are MRHNA and SNTAGT. DNA for the CDR3: TGTGCCAGCAGCTGGGGAGGGGACACAGATACGCAGTATTTT. It specifies CASSWGGDTDTQYF.

The chain carries TRBV5-1 and TRBJ2-7; TRBD1 is a possible D gene (7 bases). CDR1 and CDR2 from the germline V gene are SGHRS and YFSETQ. This CDR3 spans 15 amino acids. V was trimmed by 4 bases and J by 2 bases, leaving 16 bases between them. CDR3 protein: CASSQGGGGTYEQYF. CDR3 in DNA: TGCGCCAGCAGCCAGGGGGGAGGTGGGACCTACGAGCAGTACTTC. Using reference TRBV5-1 and TRBJ2-7 for the parts outside the CDR3, the full variable domain is KAGVTQTPRYLIKTRGQQVTLSCSPISGHRSVSWYQQTPGQGLQFLFEYFSETQRNKGNFPGRFSGRQFSNSRSEMNVSTLELGDSALYLCASSQGGGGTYEQYFGPGTRLTVT.

The rearrangement joins TRBV19 to TRBJ2-1; 7 bases agree with TRBD2. Germline CDR1 LNHDA, CDR2 SQIVND (reference sequence). The V gene end was trimmed by 3 bases and the J gene end by 4 bases; junction bases not matched to a gene: 12. This CDR3 is 17 amino acids long. The CDR3 reads CASSIGPGGSPYNEQFF. The CDR3 nucleotides are TGTGCCAGTAGTATCGGTCCCGGCGGGAGTCCTTACAATGAGCAGTTCTTC.

The chain recombines TRBV28 with TRBJ2-1; TRBD2 matches 11 bases. CDR1 is MDHEN and CDR2 is SYDVKM in the germline V gene. The length of the CDR3 is 11 residues. With V trimmed by 7 bases and J by 10 bases, 0 bases remained unmatched. In DNA form, the CDR3 reads TGTGCCAGCACTAGCGGGGGGGAGCAGTTCTTC. Encoded protein: CASTSGGEQFF.

The V call is TRBV7-9, the J call TRBJ2-3; D is unresolved. The V gene's germline CDR1 is SEHNR and CDR2 FQNEAQ (reference sequence). This CDR3 comprises 12 residues. Between the trimmed V and J ends, which lost 5 bases and 0 bases, there was a span of 3 bases. The CDR3 reads CASSQSTDTQYF. The DNA for the CDR3 is TGTGCCAGCAGCCAGAGCACAGATACGCAGTATTTT.

The chain is built from TRBV10-3 and TRBJ2-3; possibly TRBD2 for D (6 bases). V was trimmed by 6 bases and J by 1 base, leaving 20 bases between them. This CDR3 has 17 amino acids. Germline CDR1 reads ENHRY; CDR2 reads SYGVKD. As DNA, the CDR3 is TGTGCCATCAGCGATGTCCGTGCAGGGACTCGCACAGATACGCAGTATTTT. Translated, it gives CAISDVRAGTRTDTQYF.

V is TRBV4-1 and J is TRBJ2-7; 7 nucleotides agree with TRBD1. This CDR3 is built from 16 residues. CDR1 and CDR2 (germline): MGHRA, YSYEKL. J lost 4 bases, V lost 0 bases, and 9 bases had no gene match. The CDR3: CASSQDLWTGSYEQYF. CDR3 sequence (DNA): TGCGCCAGCAGCCAAGATCTTTGGACAGGCAGTTACGAGCAGTACTTC.

The chain has TRBV2 and TRBJ1-2; weak D call: TRBD1 (5 bases). From germline, CDR1 is SNHLY and CDR2 FYNNEI. CDR3 size: 12 residues. The ends were cut back, 6 bases at V and 8 bases at J, with 13 bases in the middle. The CDR3 DNA follows: TGTGCCAGCAGCTCGTGGGGCTGGGGCTACACCTTC. Translating gives CASSSWGWGYTF.

This chain uses TRBV6-5 with TRBJ1-6; possible D gene TRBD1, 5 bases. Trimming left V 0 bases short and J 6 bases short, with 9 bases between. Germline-derived CDR1 and CDR2 are MNHEY and SVGAGI. There are 15 residues in the CDR3. The CDR3 bases are TGTGCCAGCAGTTACTCCGGGGGAGGTAATTCACCCCTCCACTTT. It codes for CASSYSGGGNSPLHF.

This sequence joins TRBV18 and TRBJ2-3; possibly TRBD1 for D (5 bases). Between the trimmed V and J ends, which lost 1 base and 0 bases, there was a span of 11 bases. The CDR3 has 16 residues. Looked up from germline, CDR1 is KGHSH and CDR2 is LQKENI. The CDR3 is CASSPRGATSTDTQYF. For the CDR3, the DNA is TGTGCCAGCTCACCACGTGGGGCAACTAGCACAGATACGCAGTATTTT.